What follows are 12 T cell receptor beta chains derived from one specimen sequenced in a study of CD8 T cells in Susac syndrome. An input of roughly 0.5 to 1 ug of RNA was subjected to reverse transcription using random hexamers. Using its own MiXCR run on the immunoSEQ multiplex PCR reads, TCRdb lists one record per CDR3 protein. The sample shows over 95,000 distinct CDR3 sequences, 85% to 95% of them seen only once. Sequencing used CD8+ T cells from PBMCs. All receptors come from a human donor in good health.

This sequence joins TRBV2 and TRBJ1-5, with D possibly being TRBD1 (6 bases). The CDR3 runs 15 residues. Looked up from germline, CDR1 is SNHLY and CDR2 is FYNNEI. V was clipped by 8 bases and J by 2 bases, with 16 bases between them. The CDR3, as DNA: TGTGCCAGCCGGCGGGGGGGCAGTGGCAATCAGCCCCAGCATTTT. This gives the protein CASRRGGSGNQPQHF.

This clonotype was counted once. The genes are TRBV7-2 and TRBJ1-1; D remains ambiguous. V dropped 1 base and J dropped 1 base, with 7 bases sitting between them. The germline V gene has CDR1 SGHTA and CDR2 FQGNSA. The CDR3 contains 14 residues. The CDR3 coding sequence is TGTGCCAGCAGCTTAGGGGTGACGAACACTGAAGCTTTCTTT. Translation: CASSLGVTNTEAFF.

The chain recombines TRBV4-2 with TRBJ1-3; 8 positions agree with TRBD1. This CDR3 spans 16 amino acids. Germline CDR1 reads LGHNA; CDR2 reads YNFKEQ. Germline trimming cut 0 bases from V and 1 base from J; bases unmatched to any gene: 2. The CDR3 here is CASSQETGESGNTIYF. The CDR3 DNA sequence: TGTGCCAGCAGCCAAGAGACAGGGGAATCTGGAAACACCATATATTTT.

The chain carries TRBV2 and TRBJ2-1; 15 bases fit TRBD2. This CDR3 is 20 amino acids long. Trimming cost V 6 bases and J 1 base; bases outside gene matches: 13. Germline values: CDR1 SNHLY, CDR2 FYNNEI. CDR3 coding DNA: TGTGCCAGCAGGGCCACCCAGGGGACTAGCGGGAGGTCTTCCTACAATGAGCAGTTCTTC. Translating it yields CASRATQGTSGRSSYNEQFF. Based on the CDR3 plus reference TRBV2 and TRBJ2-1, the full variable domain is EPEVTQTPSHQVTQMGQEVILRCVPISNHLYFYWYRQILGQKVEFLVSFYNNEISEKSEIFDDQFSVERPDGSNFTLKIRSTKLEDSAMYFCASRATQGTSGRSSYNEQFFGPGTRLTVL.

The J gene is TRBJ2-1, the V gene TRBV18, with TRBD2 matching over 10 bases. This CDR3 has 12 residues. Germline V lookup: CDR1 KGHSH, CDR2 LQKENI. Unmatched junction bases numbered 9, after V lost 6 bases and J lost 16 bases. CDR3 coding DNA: TGTGCCAGCTCCCCCACTAGGACTAGCGGCTTCTTC. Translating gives CASSPTRTSGFF.

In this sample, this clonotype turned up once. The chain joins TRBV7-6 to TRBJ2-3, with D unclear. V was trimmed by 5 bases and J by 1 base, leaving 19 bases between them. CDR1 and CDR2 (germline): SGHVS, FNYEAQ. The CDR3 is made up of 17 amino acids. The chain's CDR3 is CASSRRTDPTGTDTQYF. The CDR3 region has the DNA TGTGCCAGCAGCCGAAGAACTGATCCAACGGGCACAGATACGCAGTATTTT.

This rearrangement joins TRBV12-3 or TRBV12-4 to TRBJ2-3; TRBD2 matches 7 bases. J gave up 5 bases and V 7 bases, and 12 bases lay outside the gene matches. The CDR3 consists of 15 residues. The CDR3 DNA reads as TGTGCCAGCACCCCCCCCGCGGGAGCGGGAGATACGCAGTATTTT. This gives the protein CASTPPAGAGDTQYF.

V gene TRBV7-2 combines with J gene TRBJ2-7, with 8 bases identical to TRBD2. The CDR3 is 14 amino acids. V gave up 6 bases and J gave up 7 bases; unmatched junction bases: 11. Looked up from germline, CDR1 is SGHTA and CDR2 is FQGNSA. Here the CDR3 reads CASRTSGGPREQYF. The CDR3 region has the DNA TGTGCCAGCAGGACTTCGGGGGGGCCCCGAGAGCAGTACTTC.

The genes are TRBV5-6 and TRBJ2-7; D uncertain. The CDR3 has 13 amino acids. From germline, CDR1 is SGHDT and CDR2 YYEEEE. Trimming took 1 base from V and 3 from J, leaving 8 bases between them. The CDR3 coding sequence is TGTGCCAGCAGCTTGAGGATTGTCTACGAGCAGTACTTC. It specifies CASSLRIVYEQYF.

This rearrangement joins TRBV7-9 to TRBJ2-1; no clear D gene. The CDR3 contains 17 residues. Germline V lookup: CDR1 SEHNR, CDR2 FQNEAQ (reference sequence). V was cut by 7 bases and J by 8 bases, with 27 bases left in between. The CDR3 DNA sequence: TGTGCCAGCACACCGGGCCTACGAGGTCCTGGGATGGATGAGCAGTTCTTC. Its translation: CASTPGLRGPGMDEQFF.

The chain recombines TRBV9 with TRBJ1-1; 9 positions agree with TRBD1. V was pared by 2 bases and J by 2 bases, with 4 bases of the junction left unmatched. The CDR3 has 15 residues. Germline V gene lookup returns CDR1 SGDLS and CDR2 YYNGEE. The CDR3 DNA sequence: TGTGCCAGCAGCGTGGGGACAGGGACAAACACTGAAGCTTTCTTT. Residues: CASSVGTGTNTEAFF. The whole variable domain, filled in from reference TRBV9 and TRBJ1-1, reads DSGVTQTPKHLITATGQRVTLRCSPRSGDLSVYWYQQSLDQGLQFLIQYYNGEERAKGNILERFSAQQFPDLHSELNLSSLELGDSALYFCASSVGTGTNTEAFFGQGTRLTVV.

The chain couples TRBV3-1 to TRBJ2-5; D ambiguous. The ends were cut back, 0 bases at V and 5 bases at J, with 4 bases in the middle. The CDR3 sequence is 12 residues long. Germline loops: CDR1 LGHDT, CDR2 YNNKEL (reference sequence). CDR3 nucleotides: TGTGCCAGCAGCCAAGAGGCGGAGACCCAGTACTTC. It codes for CASSQEAETQYF.